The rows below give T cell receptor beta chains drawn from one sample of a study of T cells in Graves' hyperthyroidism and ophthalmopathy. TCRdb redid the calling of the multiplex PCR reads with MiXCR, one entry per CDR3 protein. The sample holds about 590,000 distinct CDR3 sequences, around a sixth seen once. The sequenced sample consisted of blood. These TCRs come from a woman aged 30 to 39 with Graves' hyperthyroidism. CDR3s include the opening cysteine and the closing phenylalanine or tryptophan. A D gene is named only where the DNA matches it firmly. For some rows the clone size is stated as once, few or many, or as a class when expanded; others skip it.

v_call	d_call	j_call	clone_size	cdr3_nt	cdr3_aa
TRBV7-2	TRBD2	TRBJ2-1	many	TGTGCCAGCAGACCTAGCGGGGGGGGTTACAATGAGCAGTTCTTC	CASRPSGGGYNEQFF
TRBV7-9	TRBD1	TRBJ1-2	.	TGTGCCAGCATCGCGGACAGGGGGCTTGGTGGCTACACCTTC	CASIADRGLGGYTF
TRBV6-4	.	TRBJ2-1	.	TGTGCCAGCAGTGACCTCGAGATAGCGGAGTGGGCGAATGAGCAGTTCTTC	CASSDLEIAEWANEQFF
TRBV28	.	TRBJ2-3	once	TGTGCCAGCACTCGTCGGACTGCGAACACCGGGGAGCACCGTACGCAGTATTTT	CASTRRTANTGEHRTQYF
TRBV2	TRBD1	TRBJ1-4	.	TGTGCCAGCAGTGGACAGGGGTGGGATGAAAAACTGTTTTTT	CASSGQGWDEKLFF
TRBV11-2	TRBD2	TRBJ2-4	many	TGTGCCAGCAGCTCGCCCCGACTAGCGGCAAACATTCAGTACTTC	CASSSPRLAANIQYF
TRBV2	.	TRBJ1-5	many	TGTGCCAGCAGTGTCATCGGGACTAGTCAGCCCCAGCATTTT	CASSVIGTSQPQHF
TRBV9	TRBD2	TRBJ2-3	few	TGTGCCAGCAGCGTAGGACTAGCGGGAGCGGATACGCAGTATTTT	CASSVGLAGADTQYF
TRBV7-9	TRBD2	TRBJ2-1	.	TGTGCCAGCAGTCGTAGCGGGAGAATTTACAATGAGCAGTTCTTC	CASSRSGRIYNEQFF
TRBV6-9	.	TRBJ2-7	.	TGTGCCAGCAGTTACTCTAAAGGGTCCTCGAGCTCCTACGAGCAGTACTTC	CASSYSKGSSSSYEQYF
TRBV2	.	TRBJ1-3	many	TGTGCCAGCAGTGATTTGGGTGGGTACGGCATCTTTGGAAACACCATATATTTT	CASSDLGGYGIFGNTIYF
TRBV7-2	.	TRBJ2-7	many	TGTGCCAGCAGCTTCACTAGCTACGAGCAGTACTTC	CASSFTSYEQYF
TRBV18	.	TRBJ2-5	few	TGTGCCAGCTCAGGGACTGACCAAGAGACCCAGTGCTTC	CASSGTDQETQCF
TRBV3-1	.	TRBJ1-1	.	TGTGCCAGCAGCCAAGATATGGTAGCGGGGTACACTGAAGCTTTCTTT	CASSQDMVAGYTEAFF
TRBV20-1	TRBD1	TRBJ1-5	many	TGCAGTGCTAGGGGGACAGCAAGCAATCAGCCCCAGCATTTT	CSARGTASNQPQHF
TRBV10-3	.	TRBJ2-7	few	TGTGCCATCAGTGAGCCTAAGCCCGGGACCCTCTTGTACGAGCAGTACTTC	CAISEPKPGTLLYEQYF
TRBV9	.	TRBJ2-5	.	TGTGCCAGCAGCGTAGAAGGGCAGGGTTTGAACTTC	CASSVEGQGLNF
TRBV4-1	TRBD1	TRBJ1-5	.	TGCGCCAGCAGCCAAGATGGGACAGAGCCTAGCAATCAGCCCCAGCATTTT	CASSQDGTEPSNQPQHF
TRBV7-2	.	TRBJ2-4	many	TGTGCCAGCAGCTTAGCGCTTGGAGCCAAAAACATTCAGTACTTC	CASSLALGAKNIQYF
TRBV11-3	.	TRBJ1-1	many	TGTGCCAGCAGCCTGGACTCTGTGAACACTGAAGCTTTCTTT	CASSLDSVNTEAFF
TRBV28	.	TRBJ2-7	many	TGTGCCAGCAGTTTACTTCCGGGCGAGCAGTACTTC	CASSLLPGEQYF
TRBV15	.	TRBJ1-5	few	TGTGCCACCAGCAAAAAAGGAGGTGGGGGGTTTGGTCCCGGCAATCAGCCCCAGCATTTT	CATSKKGGGGFGPGNQPQHF
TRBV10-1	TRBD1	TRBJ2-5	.	TGCGCCAGCAGTGAGTCGACAGGGGTGGGGGAGACCCAGTACTTC	CASSESTGVGETQYF
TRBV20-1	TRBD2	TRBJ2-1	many	TGCAGTGCTAGAGGTATAGCGGGAGGGTTCGATGAGCAGTTCTTC	CSARGIAGGFDEQFF
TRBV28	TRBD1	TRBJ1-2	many	TGTGCCAGCAGTTTATCGACAGGGATCTATGGCTACACCTTC	CASSLSTGIYGYTF
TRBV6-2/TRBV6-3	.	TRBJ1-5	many	TGTGCCAGCAGGGCGGGGACGGCGCAATCCTGGCCCCAGCATTTT	CASRAGTAQSWPQHF
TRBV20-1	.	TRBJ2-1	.	TGCAGTGCTAGAGATCACACGGGTTCCTACAATGAGCAGTTCTTC	CSARDHTGSYNEQFF
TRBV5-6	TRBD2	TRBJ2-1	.	TGTGCCAGCAGCTTAAAGCGGGATAGCTTCTACAATGAGCAGTTCTTC	CASSLKRDSFYNEQFF
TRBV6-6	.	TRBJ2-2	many	TGTGCCAGCAGTTACATCACTAGCTTGAACACCGGGGAGCTGTTTTTT	CASSYITSLNTGELFF
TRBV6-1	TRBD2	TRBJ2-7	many	TGTGCCAGTGAGCTAGGGCACAGCGGGAGGCACGAGCAGTACTTC	CASELGHSGRHEQYF
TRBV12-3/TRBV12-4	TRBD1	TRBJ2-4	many	TGTGCCAGCAGCCCTGGACAGGGCGGCATTCAGTACTTC	CASSPGQGGIQYF
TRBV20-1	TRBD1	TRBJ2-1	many	TGCAGAGTAGACAGGGGGACCTACAATGAGCAGTTCTTC	CRVDRGTYNEQFF
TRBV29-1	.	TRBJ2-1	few	TGCAGCGTGGAGGGGCACCTCAATGAGCAGTTCTTC	CSVEGHLNEQFF
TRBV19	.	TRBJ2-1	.	TGTGCCAGTAGTCAGAATGGGGTATACAATGAGCAGCTCTTC	CASSQNGVYNEQLF
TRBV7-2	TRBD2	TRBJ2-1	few	TGTGCCAGCGGGACTAGCCCTTACAATGAGCAGTTCTTC	CASGTSPYNEQFF
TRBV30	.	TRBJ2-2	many	TGTGCCTGGAGTTTTGGTCGTGAAACCGGGAAACTGTTTTTT	CAWSFGRETGKLFF
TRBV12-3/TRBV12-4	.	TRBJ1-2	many	TGTGCCAGCAGTTACAGAGGACATAAACAAGCTAACTATGGCTACACCTTC	CASSYRGHKQANYGYTF
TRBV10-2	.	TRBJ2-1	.	TGCGCCAGCAGTGATCGATCAAGAAACTACAATGAGCAGTTCTTC	CASSDRSRNYNEQFF